Sequencing of this T cell receptor (beta chain) was carried out in a study of blood T cell repertoires in COVID-19. Original analysis: Reference gene primer amplification yielded estimated nucleated cell counts. Sequenced by immunoSEQ multiplex PCR; TCRdb stores in-frame clones only, minus some. The V and J calls and clone size come from that table; D and trimming were worked out from the DNA. The sample gives some 95,000 clones, around 75% of which show up once; around 22% is in the top ten. The clonotype was recovered from an older man with acute or convalescent COVID-19. Material for sequencing was peripheral blood.

In nucleotides, the CDR3 is TGCGCCAGCAGCTTGGTTATGAACACCGGGGAGCTGTTTTTT. Translating gives CASSLVMNTGELFF. This chain links TRBV5-1 with TRBJ2-2; no firm D call. CDR1 SGHRS and CDR2 YFSETQ come from the germline V gene. The germline V and J ends were trimmed by 0 bases and 1 base, with 4 bases remaining between them. The CDR3 is made up of 14 amino acids.